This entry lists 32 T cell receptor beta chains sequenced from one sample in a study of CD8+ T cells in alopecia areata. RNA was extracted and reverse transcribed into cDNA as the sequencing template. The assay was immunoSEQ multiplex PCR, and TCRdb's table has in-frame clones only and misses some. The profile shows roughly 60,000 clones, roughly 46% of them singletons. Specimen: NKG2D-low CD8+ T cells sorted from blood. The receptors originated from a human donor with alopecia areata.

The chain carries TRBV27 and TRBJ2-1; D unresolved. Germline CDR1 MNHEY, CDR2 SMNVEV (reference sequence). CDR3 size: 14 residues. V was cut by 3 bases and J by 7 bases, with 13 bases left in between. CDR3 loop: CASSLFSSENEQFF. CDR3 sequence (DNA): TGTGCCAGCAGTTTGTTCTCCTCGGAGAATGAGCAGTTCTTC.

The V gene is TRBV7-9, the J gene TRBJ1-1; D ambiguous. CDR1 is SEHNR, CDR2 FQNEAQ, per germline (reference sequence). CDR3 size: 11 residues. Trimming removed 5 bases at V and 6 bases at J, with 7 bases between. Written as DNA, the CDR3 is TGTGCCAGCAGCGGTGGTGCTGAAGCTTTCTTT. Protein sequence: CASSGGAEAFF.

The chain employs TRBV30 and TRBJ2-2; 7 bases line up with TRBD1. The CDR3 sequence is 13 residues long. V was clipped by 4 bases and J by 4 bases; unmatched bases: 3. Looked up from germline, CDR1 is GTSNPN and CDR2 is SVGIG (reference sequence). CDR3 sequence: CAWTTGVTGELFF. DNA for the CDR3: TGTGCCTGGACAACAGGGGTCACCGGGGAGCTGTTTTTT.

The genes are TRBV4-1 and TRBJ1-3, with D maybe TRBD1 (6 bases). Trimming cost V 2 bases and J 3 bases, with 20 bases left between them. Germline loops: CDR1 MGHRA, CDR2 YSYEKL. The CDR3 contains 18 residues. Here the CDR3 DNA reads TGCGCCAGCAGCCAACCACCGATCCAGGGGCTCGATGGAAACACCATATATTTT. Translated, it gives CASSQPPIQGLDGNTIYF.

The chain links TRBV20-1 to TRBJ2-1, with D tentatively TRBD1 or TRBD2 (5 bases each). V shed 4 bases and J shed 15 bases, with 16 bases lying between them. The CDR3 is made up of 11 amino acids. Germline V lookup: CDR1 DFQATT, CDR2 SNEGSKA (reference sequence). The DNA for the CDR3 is TGCAGTGCTAAAGGGGCTAGCTTCGTGTTCTTC. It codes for CSAKGASFVFF.

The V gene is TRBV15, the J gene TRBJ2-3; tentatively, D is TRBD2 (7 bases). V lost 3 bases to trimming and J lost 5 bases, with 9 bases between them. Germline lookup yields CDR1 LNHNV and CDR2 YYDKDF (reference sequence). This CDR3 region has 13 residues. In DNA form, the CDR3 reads TGTGCCACCAGCAGGGGGGGGCTAGATACGCAGTATTTT. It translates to CATSRGGLDTQYF.

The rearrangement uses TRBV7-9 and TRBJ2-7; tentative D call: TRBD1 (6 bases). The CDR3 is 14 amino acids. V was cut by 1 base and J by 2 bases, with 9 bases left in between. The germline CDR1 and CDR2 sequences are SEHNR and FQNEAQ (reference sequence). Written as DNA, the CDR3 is TGTGCCAGCAGCTTAGTGGCAGGGGCCTACGAGCAGTACTTC. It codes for CASSLVAGAYEQYF.

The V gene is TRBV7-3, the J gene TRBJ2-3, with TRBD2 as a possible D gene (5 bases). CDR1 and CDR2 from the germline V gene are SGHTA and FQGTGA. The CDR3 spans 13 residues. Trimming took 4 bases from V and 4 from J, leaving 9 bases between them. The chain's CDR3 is CASSSGGADTQYF. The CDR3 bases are TGTGCCAGCAGCTCAGGAGGCGCAGATACGCAGTATTTT. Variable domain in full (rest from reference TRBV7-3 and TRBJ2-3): GAGVSQTPSNKVTEKGKYVELRCDPISGHTALYWYRQSLGQGPEFLIYFQGTGAADDSGLPNDRFFAVRPEGSVSTLKIQRTERGDSAVYLCASSSGGADTQYFGPGTRLTVL.

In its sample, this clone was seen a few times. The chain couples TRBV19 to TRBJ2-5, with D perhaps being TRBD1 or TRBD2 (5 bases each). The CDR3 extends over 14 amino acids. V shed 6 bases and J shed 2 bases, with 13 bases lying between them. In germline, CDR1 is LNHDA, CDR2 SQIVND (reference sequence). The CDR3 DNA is TGTGCCAGTAGGGGGACGACTGAACAAGAGACCCAGTACTTC. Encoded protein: CASRGTTEQETQYF.

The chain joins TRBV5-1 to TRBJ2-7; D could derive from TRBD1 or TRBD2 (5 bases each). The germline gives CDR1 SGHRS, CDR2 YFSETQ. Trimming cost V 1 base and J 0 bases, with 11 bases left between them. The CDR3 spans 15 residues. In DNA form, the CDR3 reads TGCGCCAGCAGCTTGTTGGGGACCAGCTCCTACGAGCAGTACTTC. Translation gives CASSLLGTSSYEQYF.

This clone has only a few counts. The CDR3 nucleotides are TGTGCCAGCAGCTTAGTTTCGACTAGCGGTGAGCAGTTCTTC. This sequence encodes CASSLVSTSGEQFF. The chain has TRBV7-9 and TRBJ2-1; 9 nucleotides agree with TRBD2. Germline loops: CDR1 SEHNR, CDR2 FQNEAQ (reference sequence). The CDR3 extends over 14 amino acids. V gave up 1 base and J gave up 9 bases; unmatched junction bases: 4.

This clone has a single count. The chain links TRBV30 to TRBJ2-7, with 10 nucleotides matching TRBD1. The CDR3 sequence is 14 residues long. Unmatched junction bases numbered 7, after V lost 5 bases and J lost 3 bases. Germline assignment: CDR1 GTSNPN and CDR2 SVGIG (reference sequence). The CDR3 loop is CAWVLRDRGYEQYF. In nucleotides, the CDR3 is TGTGCCTGGGTGCTCCGGGACAGGGGCTACGAGCAGTACTTC.

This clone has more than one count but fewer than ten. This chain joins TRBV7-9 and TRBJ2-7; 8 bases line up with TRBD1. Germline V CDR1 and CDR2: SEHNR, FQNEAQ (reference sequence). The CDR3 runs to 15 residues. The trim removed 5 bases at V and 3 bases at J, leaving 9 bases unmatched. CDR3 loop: CASSASADRGYEQYF. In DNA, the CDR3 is TGTGCCAGCAGCGCATCTGCCGACAGGGGCTACGAGCAGTACTTC.

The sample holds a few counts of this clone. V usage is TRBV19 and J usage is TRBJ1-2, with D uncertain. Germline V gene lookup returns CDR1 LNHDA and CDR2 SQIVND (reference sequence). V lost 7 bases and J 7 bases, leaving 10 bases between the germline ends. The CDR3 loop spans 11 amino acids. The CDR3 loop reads CASTTWSGYTF. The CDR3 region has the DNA TGTGCCAGTACCACGTGGAGTGGCTACACCTTC.

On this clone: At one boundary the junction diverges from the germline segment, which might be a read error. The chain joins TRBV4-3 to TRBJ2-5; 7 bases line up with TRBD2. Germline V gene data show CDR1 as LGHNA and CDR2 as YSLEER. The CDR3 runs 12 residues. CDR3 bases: TGCGCCAGCAGCCCTGACCAGGGACTACTTCACTTC. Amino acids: CASSPDQGLLHF.

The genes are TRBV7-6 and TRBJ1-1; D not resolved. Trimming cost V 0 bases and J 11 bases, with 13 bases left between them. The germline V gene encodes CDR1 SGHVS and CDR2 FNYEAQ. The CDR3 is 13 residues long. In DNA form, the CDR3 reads TGTGCCAGCAGCTTAGCGGGTGCGGGGAACGCTTTCTTT. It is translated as CASSLAGAGNAFF. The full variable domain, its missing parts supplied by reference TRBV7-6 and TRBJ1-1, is GAGVSQSPRYKVTKRGQDVALRCDPISGHVSLYWYRQALGQGPEFLTYFNYEAQQDKSGLPNDRFSAERPEGSISTLTIQRTEQRDSAMYRCASSLAGAGNAFFGQGTRLTVV.

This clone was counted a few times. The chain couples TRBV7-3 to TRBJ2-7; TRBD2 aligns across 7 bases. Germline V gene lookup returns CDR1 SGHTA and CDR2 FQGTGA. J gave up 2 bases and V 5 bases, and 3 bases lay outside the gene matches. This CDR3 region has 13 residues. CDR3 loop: CASSLGTTYEQYF. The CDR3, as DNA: TGTGCCAGCAGCCTAGGGACTACCTACGAGCAGTACTTC.

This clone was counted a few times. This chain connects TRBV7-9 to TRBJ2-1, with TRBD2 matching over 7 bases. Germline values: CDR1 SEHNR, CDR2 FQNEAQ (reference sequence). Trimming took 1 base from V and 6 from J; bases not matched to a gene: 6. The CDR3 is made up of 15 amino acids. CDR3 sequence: CASSLGAGRLNEQFF. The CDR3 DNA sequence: TGTGCCAGCAGCTTAGGGGCCGGGAGGCTCAATGAGCAGTTCTTC. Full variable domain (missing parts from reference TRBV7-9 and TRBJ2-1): DTGVSQNPRHKITKRGQNVTFRCDPISEHNRLYWYRQTLGQGPEFLTYFQNEAQLEKSRLLSDRFSAERPKGSFSTLEIQRTEQGDSAMYLCASSLGAGRLNEQFFGPGTRLTVL.

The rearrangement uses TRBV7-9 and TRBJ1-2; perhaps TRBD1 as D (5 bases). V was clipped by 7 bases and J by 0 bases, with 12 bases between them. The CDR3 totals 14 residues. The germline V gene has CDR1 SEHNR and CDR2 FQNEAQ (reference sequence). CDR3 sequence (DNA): TGTGCCAGCAACCGAGGGGTCTCTAACTATGGCTACACCTTC. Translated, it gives CASNRGVSNYGYTF.

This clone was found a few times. The DNA for the CDR3 is TGCAGCGCACCGGACAGGGTCGGGGGCACAGATACGCAGTATTTT. Translated, it gives CSAPDRVGGTDTQYF. J is TRBJ2-3 and V is TRBV29-1; 8 positions match TRBD1. The CDR3 loop spans 15 amino acids. V trimming: 7 bases; J trimming: 1 base; junction bases outside the gene matches: 10. Germline V CDR1 and CDR2: SQVTM, ANQGSEA.

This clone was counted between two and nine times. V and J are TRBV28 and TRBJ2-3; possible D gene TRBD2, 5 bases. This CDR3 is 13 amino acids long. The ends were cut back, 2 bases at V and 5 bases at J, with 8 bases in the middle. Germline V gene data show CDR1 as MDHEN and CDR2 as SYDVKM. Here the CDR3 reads CASSLTAGDTQYF. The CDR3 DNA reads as TGTGCCAGCAGTTTAACTGCGGGAGATACGCAGTATTTT.

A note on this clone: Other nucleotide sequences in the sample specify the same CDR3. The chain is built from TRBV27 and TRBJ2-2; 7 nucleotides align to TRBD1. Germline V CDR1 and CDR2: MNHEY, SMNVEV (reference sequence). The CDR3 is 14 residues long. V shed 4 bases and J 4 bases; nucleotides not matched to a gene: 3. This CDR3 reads CASSSRQGTGELFF. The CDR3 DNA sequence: TGTGCCAGCAGTTCACGACAGGGCACCGGGGAGCTGTTTTTT.

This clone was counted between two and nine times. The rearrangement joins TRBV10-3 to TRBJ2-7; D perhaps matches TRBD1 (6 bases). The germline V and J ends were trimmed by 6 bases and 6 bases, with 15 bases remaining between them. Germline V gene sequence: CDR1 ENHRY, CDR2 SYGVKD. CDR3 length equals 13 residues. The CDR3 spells CAIRIQGNGEQYF. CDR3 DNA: TGTGCCATCAGAATTCAGGGGAACGGCGAGCAGTACTTC.

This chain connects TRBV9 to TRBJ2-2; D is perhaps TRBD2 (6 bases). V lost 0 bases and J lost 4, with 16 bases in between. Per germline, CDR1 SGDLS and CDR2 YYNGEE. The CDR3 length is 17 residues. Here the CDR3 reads CASSVVQRVGVTGELFF. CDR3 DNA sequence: TGTGCCAGCAGCGTAGTCCAGCGGGTCGGAGTCACCGGGGAGCTGTTTTTT. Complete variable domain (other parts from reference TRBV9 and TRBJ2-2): DSGVTQTPKHLITATGQRVTLRCSPRSGDLSVYWYQQSLDQGLQFLIQYYNGEERAKGNILERFSAQQFPDLHSELNLSSLELGDSALYFCASSVVQRVGVTGELFFGEGSRLTVL.

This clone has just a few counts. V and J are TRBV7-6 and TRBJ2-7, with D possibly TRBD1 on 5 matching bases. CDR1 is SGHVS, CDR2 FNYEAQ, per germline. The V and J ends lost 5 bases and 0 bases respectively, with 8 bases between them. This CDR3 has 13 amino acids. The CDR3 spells CASSADNSYEQYF. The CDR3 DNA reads TGTGCCAGCAGCGCGGACAACTCCTACGAGCAGTACTTC.

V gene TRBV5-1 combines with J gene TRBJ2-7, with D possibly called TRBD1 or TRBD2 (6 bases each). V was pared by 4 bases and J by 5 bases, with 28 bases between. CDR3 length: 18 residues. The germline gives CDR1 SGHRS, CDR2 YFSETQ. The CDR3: CASSPGAGDAGRVNEQYF. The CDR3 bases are TGCGCCAGCAGCCCGGGGGCCGGGGACGCAGGAAGGGTGAACGAGCAGTACTTC.

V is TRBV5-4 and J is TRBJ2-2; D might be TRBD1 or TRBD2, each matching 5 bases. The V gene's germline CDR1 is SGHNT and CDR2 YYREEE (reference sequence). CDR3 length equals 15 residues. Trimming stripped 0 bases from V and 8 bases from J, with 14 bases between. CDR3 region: CASSLGAGTSGELFF. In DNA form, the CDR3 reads TGTGCCAGCAGCTTGGGTGCTGGGACGAGTGGGGAGCTGTTTTTT.

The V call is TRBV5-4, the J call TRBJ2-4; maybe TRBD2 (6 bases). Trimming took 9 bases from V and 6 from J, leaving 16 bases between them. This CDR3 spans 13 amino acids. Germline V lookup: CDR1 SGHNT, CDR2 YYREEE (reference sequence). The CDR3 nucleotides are TGTGCCACCGGATCTAGGAGGGGAAACATTCAGTACTTC. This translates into CATGSRRGNIQYF.

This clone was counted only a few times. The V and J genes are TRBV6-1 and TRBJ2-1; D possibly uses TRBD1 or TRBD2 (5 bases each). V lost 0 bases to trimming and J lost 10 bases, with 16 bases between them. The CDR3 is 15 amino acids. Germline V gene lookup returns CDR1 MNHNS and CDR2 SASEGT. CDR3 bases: TGTGCCAGCAGTGAAGCGGCAGGGAGTCAAGAAGAGCAGTTCTTC. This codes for CASSEAAGSQEEQFF.

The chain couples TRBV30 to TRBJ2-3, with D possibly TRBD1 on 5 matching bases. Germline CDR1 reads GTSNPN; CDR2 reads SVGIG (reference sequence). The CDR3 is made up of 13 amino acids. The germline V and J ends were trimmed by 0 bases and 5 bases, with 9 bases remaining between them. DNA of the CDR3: TGTGCCTGGAGTGTACATAGGGGAGATACGCAGTATTTT. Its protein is CAWSVHRGDTQYF.

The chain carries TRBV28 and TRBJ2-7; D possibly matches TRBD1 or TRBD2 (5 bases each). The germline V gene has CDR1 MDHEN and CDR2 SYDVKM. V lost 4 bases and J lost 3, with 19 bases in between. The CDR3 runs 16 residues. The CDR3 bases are TGTGCCAGCAGTTCTCCACGGGACGAGGCGGGCTACGAGCAGTACTTC. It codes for CASSSPRDEAGYEQYF.

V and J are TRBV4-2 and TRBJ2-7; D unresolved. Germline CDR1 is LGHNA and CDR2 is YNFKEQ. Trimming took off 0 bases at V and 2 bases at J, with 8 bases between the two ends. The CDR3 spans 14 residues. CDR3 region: CASSQEVSTYEQYF. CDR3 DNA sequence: TGTGCCAGCAGCCAAGAAGTCAGCACCTACGAGCAGTACTTC.